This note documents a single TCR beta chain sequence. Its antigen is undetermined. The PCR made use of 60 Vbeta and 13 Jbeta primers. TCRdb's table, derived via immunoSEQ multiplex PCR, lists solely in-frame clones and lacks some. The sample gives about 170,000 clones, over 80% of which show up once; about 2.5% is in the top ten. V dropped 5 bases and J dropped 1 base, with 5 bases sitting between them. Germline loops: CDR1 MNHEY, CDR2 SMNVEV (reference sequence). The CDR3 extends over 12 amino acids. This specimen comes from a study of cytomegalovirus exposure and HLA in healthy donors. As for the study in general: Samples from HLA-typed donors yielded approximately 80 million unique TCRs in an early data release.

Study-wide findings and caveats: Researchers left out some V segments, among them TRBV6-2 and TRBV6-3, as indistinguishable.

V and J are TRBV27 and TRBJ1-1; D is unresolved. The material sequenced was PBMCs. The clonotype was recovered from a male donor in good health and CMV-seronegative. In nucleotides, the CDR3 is TGTGCCAGCAGTAACAGGAACACTGAAGCTTTCTTT. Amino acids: CASSNRNTEAFF.